This T cell receptor beta chain originates from a study of CD8 T cells in Susac syndrome. RNA totalling roughly 0.45 to 1 ug underwent reverse transcription with random hexamers. TCRdb fed the immunoSEQ multiplex PCR reads into MiXCR, producing one record per CDR3 protein. The sample lists more than 75,000 distinct CDR3 sequences; 85% to 95% were seen once. This clonotype was recorded only once. The clonotype originates from a human donor in good health. The sequenced material came from CD8+ T cells from PBMCs.

In DNA, the CDR3 is TGTGCCAGCAGGCCCCAGGGGATCTACGAGCAGTACTTC. The encoded protein is CASRPQGIYEQYF. J is TRBJ2-7 and V is TRBV7-2, with D maybe TRBD1 (6 bases). Germline V lookup: CDR1 SGHTA, CDR2 FQGNSA. This CDR3 has 13 amino acids. V was cut by 6 bases and J by 3 bases, with 12 bases left in between.